These 10 T cell receptor beta chains originate from one sample sequenced in a study of blood T cell repertoires in COVID-19. The table came from immunoSEQ multiplex PCR; TCRdb's copy has only in-frame clones and leaves some out. The table includes roughly 76,000 clones, over 75% detected once. Sequencing was done on a sample of peripheral blood. The receptors come from a woman younger than 30 with acute or convalescent COVID-19.

This chain joins TRBV7-9 and TRBJ2-2; D gene ambiguous. This CDR3 spans 13 amino acids. Trimming took 2 bases from V and 6 from J, leaving 7 bases between them. The germline V gene has CDR1 SEHNR and CDR2 FQNEAQ (reference sequence). The CDR3 reads CASSLLDSGELFF. The CDR3 region has the DNA TGTGCCAGCAGCTTACTCGACTCCGGGGAGCTGTTTTTT.

The genes are TRBV5-1 and TRBJ2-3; 10 bases fit TRBD2. After removal of 4 bases from V and 0 bases from J, the junction contained 5 bases not matched to a gene. Germline V gene data show CDR1 as SGHRS and CDR2 as YFSETQ. The CDR3 contains 16 residues. The CDR3 protein is CASSASGGPSTDTQYF. CDR3 nucleotides: TGCGCCAGCAGCGCTAGCGGGGGACCCAGCACAGATACGCAGTATTTT.

This clone was seen once. Other DNA sequences in the sample encode the same CDR3. The chain recombines TRBV19 with TRBJ2-7; 7 nucleotides align to TRBD1. This CDR3 is 13 amino acids long. In germline, CDR1 is LNHDA, CDR2 SQIVND (reference sequence). The V gene end was trimmed by 5 bases and the J gene end by 3 bases; junction bases not matched to a gene: 4. The CDR3 nucleotides read TGTGCCAGTAGTCCGGACAGGAGCTACGAGCAGTACTTC. This codes for CASSPDRSYEQYF.

The V gene is TRBV23-1, the J gene TRBJ2-3, with D unclear. TRBV23-1 belongs to the ORF category, with a function that is uncertain. The V gene lost 3 bases and the J gene lost 7 bases, with 17 bases spanning the gap. The CDR3 is 15 amino acids. The CDR3 sequence: CASSQPVEWVNTQYF. CDR3 in DNA: TGCGCCAGCAGTCAGCCGGTGGAGTGGGTTAATACGCAGTATTTT.

This chain links TRBV4-3 with TRBJ1-2, with D possibly TRBD1 on 5 matching bases. The CDR3 length is 14 residues. The germline V gene encodes CDR1 LGHNA and CDR2 YSLEER. The V end was cut by 1 base, the J end by 7 bases, with 13 bases between. CDR3 DNA sequence: TGCGCCAGCAGCCAAGGACAGTACCTGGGTGGCTACACCTTC. It translates to CASSQGQYLGGYTF.

The V call is TRBV9, the J call TRBJ1-2; 8 bases fit TRBD1. The CDR3 is 14 residues long. After removal of 5 bases from V and 4 bases from J, the junction contained 7 bases not matched to a gene. Germline lookup yields CDR1 SGDLS and CDR2 YYNGEE. The CDR3 reads CASSSDREGYGYTF. The CDR3 DNA reads as TGTGCCAGCAGTTCGGACAGGGAGGGCTATGGCTACACCTTC.

This sequence joins TRBV5-7 and TRBJ2-7; 10 bases align to TRBD2. TRBV5-7 qualifies as an ORF whose function is uncertain. V was clipped by 6 bases and J by 4 bases; unmatched bases: 19. CDR3 size: 18 residues. The CDR3 spells CASTTMGGSGGSGYEQYF. In DNA, the CDR3 is TGTGCCAGCACCACTATGGGGGGTAGCGGGGGGTCCGGGTACGAGCAGTACTTC.

The genes are TRBV30 and TRBJ1-3; D ambiguous. Trimming shortened V by 3 bases and J by 4 bases, and 4 bases separated the two germline ends. The CDR3 length is 11 residues. Per the germline V gene, CDR1 is GTSNPN and CDR2 is SVGIG (reference sequence). CDR3 amino acids: CAWRAGNTIYF. The CDR3 DNA follows: TGTGCCTGGAGGGCCGGAAACACCATATATTTT.

This chain connects TRBV5-5 to TRBJ2-3; D is possibly TRBD1 (6 bases). CDR3 size: 13 residues. Germline CDR1 and CDR2: SGHKS and YYEKEE (reference sequence). V lost 4 bases, J lost 4 bases, and 10 bases lay in between. This chain's CDR3 is CASSLQGPDTQYF. The CDR3 nucleotides are TGTGCCAGCAGCCTCCAGGGGCCAGATACGCAGTATTTT.

This sequence joins TRBV7-9 and TRBJ1-3; no definite D call. CDR1 SEHNR and CDR2 FQNEAQ come from the germline V gene (reference sequence). The CDR3 contains 11 residues. V was cut by 5 bases and J by 7 bases, with 6 bases left in between. This CDR3 reads CASSPRNTIYF. The CDR3 DNA sequence: TGTGCCAGCAGCCCCCGGAACACCATATATTTT.